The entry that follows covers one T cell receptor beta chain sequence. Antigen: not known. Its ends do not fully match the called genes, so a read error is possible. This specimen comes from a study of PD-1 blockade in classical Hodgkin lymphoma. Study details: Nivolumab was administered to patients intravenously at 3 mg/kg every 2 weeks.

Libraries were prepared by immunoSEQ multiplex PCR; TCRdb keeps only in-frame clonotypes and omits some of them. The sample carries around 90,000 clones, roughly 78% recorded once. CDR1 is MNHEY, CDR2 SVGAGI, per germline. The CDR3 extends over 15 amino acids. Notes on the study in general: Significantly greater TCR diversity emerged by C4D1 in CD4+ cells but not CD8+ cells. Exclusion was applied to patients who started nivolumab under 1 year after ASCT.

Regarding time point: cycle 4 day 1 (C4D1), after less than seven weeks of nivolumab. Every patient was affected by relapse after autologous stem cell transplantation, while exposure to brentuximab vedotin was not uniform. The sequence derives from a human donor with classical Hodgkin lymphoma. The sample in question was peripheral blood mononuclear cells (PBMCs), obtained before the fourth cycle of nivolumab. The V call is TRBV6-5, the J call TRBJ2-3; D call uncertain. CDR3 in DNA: TGTGCCAGCAGTTCCCCCCGGATGGGAACAGTTACGCAGTATTTT. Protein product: CASSSPRMGTVTQYF.